Here is one TCR beta chain with its context. The target antigen is unknown. The data were taken from a study of shared clonotypes between healthy human individuals. The study, taken as a whole, reports: Sharing across four donors was highest in naive CD4 (around 5%) and lowest in memory CD8 (about 0.4%).

Original processing notes: Filtering differed, since immunoSEQ gave only junction sequences and no quality scores. Only in-frame clones appear in the TCRdb table, and some are missing; sequencing was by immunoSEQ multiplex PCR. For V, J and clone size, that table is used; D and trimming come from the DNA. The sample yields 600,000 to 750,000 clones, 90% seen once. CDR1 is MNHEY and CDR2 is SMNVEV in the germline V gene (reference sequence). The ends were cut back, 2 bases at V and 14 bases at J, with 15 bases in the middle. The CDR3 sequence is 13 residues long. CD8 memory merged CD45RO+ cells and CCR7-negative CD45RA+ TemRA cells into one population.

Sequences were obtained from memory CD8+ T cells from PBMCs. Subset of the sample: CD45RO+ cells pooled with CCR7-negative TemRA cells. The TCR sequence derives from a man aged 18 to 29 in good health. Some clones in this sample may be carry-over from other donors' samples. V usage is TRBV27 and J usage is TRBJ2-2; D unclear. The CDR3 DNA reads as TGTGCCAGCAGTTTACGAATAGGGTACTTACTGTTTTTT. Its protein product is CASSLRIGYLLFF.